Presented here are 9 T cell receptor beta chains from one specimen sequenced in a study of OX40 agonist ivuxolimab in advanced cancers. Only in-frame clones appear in the TCRdb table, and some are missing; sequencing was by immunoSEQ multiplex PCR. Here the sample spans 90,000 or so clones, less than 95% being singletons. Source: CD4+ or CD8+ T cells sorted from blood, taken in a trial of the OX40 agonist ivuxolimab. The receptor source for this set is an adult with an advanced solid tumor such as melanoma, head and neck, liver or kidney cancer.

This chain connects TRBV4-3 to TRBJ1-6; 9 nucleotides align to TRBD1. This CDR3 comprises 17 residues. Per the germline V gene, CDR1 is LGHNA and CDR2 is YSLEER. The ends lost 3 bases at V and 3 bases at J; junction bases unmatched: 6. The CDR3 region has the DNA TGCGCCAGCAGCCAGGCCGGGACAGGGAGCTATAATTCACCCCTCCACTTT. Protein sequence: CASSQAGTGSYNSPLHF.

This clone was seen only once. The chain links TRBV30 to TRBJ1-6; 9 bases line up with TRBD1. The germline V gene has CDR1 GTSNPN and CDR2 SVGIG (reference sequence). V lost 1 base and J lost 10; bases outside the gene matches: 5. This CDR3 is built from 14 residues. The CDR3 spells CAWSGQGGDSPLHF. CDR3 DNA sequence: TGTGCCTGGAGTGGACAGGGGGGTGACTCACCCCTCCACTTT.

The chain couples TRBV6-1 to TRBJ1-5; TRBD1 aligns across 9 bases. Germline trimming cut 5 bases from V and 6 bases from J; bases unmatched to any gene: 8. The V gene's germline CDR1 is MNHNS and CDR2 SASEGT. The CDR3 runs to 15 residues. The CDR3 is CASSRTGEAGQPQHF. CDR3 DNA sequence: TGTGCCAGCAGTAGGACAGGGGAAGCGGGTCAGCCCCAGCATTTT.

The gene calls are TRBV9 and TRBJ1-6, with TRBD1 as a possible D gene (5 bases). Germline CDR1 is SGDLS and CDR2 is YYNGEE. The CDR3 covers 15 residues. Trimming removed 0 bases from V and 5 bases from J, with 9 bases in between. DNA of the CDR3: TGTGCCAGCAGCGTAGATGCAGGGAATAATTCACCCCTCCACTTT. It specifies CASSVDAGNNSPLHF.

The genes are TRBV9 and TRBJ2-7; no definite D call. The V gene's germline CDR1 is SGDLS and CDR2 YYNGEE. The CDR3 contains 12 residues. Trimming stripped 0 bases from V and 3 bases from J, with 4 bases between. CDR3 sequence: CASSVGDYEQYF. For the CDR3, the DNA is TGTGCCAGCAGCGTAGGGGACTACGAGCAGTACTTC.

The CDR3 here is CASSLARFEAFF. The CDR3 DNA follows: TGTGCCAGCAGTCTAGCCCGATTTGAAGCTTTCTTT. The chain joins TRBV28 to TRBJ1-1, with D unclear. The ends were cut back, 5 bases at V and 7 bases at J, with 11 bases in the middle. The CDR3 is 12 residues long. In germline, CDR1 is MDHEN, CDR2 SYDVKM.

This clone showed up just once. The V gene is TRBV11-2, the J gene TRBJ2-7; no clear D gene. Looked up from germline, CDR1 is SGHAT and CDR2 is FQNNGV. Trimming stripped 3 bases from V and 5 bases from J, with 8 bases between. This CDR3 has 12 residues. CDR3 residues: CASSFFSNEQYF. The CDR3 DNA reads as TGTGCCAGCAGCTTCTTCTCGAACGAGCAGTACTTC. Variable domain in full (rest from reference TRBV11-2 and TRBJ2-7): EAGVAQSPRYKIIEKRQSVAFWCNPISGHATLYWYQQILGQGPKLLIQFQNNGVVDDSQLPKDRFSAERLKGVDSTLKIQPAKLEDSAVYLCASSFFSNEQYFGPGTRLTVT.

The chain recombines TRBV28 with TRBJ2-1, with 7 nucleotides matching TRBD2. The CDR3 consists of 14 residues. V dropped 4 bases and J dropped 7; count of bases not matched to a gene: 7. The germline CDR1 and CDR2 sequences are MDHEN and SYDVKM. The CDR3 DNA is TGTGCCAGCAGTTACGGGGGGACGTCAAATGAGCAGTTCTTC. Translating it yields CASSYGGTSNEQFF.

The rearrangement joins TRBV10-3 to TRBJ2-3; D not certain. The CDR3 loop spans 12 amino acids. V dropped 7 bases and J dropped 2 bases, with 7 bases sitting between them. Germline CDR1 reads ENHRY; CDR2 reads SYGVKD. As DNA, the CDR3 is TGTGCCATCAAGATAGACACAGATACGCAGTATTTT. It encodes CAIKIDTDTQYF.